This TCR beta chain stems from a study of blood T cell repertoires in COVID-19. Study context: From the United States, Italy and Spain came samples of acute and convalescent COVID-19. T cells, B-cell-depleted T cells, or PBMCs provided the cDNA or gDNA that served as material.

The CDR3 sequence is 14 residues long. Trimming removed 1 base from V and 4 bases from J, with 11 bases in between. CDR1 SGHDT and CDR2 YYEEEE come from the germline V gene. Original handling: The authors estimated nucleated cell counts from reference gene primer amplification. Generated by immunoSEQ multiplex PCR, the TCRdb table keeps only in-frame clones and is missing some. D and trimming come from the DNA, and the V and J calls and clone size come from that table. In the table there are 90,000 to 100,000 clones, around 84% of which are singletons. The J gene is TRBJ1-2, the V gene TRBV5-6, with D possibly TRBD1 on 6 matching bases. The material sequenced was peripheral blood. This TCR was recovered from a woman aged 55-70 years with acute or convalescent COVID-19. CDR3 coding DNA: TGTGCCAGCAGCTTGATTGACAGGTTCTATGGCTACACCTTC. Encoded protein: CASSLIDRFYGYTF.